This T cell receptor beta chain was found in a study of T cells in Graves' hyperthyroidism and ophthalmopathy. General observations from the study: Most thyroid clonotypes expanded above 0.001 appeared in blood too.

Trimming took off 0 bases at V and 6 bases at J, with 9 bases between the two ends. This CDR3 has 13 residues. Germline CDR1 MNHEY, CDR2 SVGEGT. In the case of this clonotype: Its antigen remains unknown.

Amplification of TCR beta CDR3 regions used RNA as the template. HTBI primers were the set used in a first-round RT-PCR of the TCR CDR3. TCRdb independently ran MiXCR on the multiplex PCR reads; one entry per CDR3 protein. Among roughly 700,000 distinct CDR3 sequences listed, about 15% were seen once. The chain employs TRBV6-2 or TRBV6-3 and TRBJ2-7; D remains unclear. The sample consisted of blood. The source of this sequence is a woman aged 18-35 years with Graves' hyperthyroidism. Here the CDR3 reads CASSYSAVSEQYF. In DNA, the CDR3 is TGTGCCAGCAGTTACTCGGCGGTCAGCGAGCAGTACTTC.